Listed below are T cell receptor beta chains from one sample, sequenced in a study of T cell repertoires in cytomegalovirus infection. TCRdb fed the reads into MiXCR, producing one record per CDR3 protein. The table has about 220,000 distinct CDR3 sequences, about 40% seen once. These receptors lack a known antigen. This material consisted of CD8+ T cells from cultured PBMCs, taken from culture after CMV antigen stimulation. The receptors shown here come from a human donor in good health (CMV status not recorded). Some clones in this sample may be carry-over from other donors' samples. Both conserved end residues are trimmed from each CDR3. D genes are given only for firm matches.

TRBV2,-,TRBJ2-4,ASSLTGPWSGIQY
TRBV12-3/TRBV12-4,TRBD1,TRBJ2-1,ASSLRTGGDEQF
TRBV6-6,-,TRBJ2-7,ASRGMLSYEQY
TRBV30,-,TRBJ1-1,AWSFGQNTEAF
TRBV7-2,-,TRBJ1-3,ASSSPRFRLLGNTIY
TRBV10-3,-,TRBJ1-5,AISEGEDIVNQPQH
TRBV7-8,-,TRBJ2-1,ASSFAAGHYNEQF
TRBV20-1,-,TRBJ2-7,SARDSQSYEQY
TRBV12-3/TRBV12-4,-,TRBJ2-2,ASSPTGFTGELF
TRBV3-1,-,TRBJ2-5,ASSQDRGGEETQY
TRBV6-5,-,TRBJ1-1,ASSTSSGPPREAF
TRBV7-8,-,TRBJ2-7,ASSLVSSGSHEQY
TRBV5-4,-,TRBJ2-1,ASSPLRDRSGRQF
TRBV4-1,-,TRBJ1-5,ASSQDWGLGQPQH
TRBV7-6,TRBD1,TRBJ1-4,ASSSDRENGELF
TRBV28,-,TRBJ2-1,ASSLSGGDEQF
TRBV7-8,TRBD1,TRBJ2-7,ASRGDSLYEQY
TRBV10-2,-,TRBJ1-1,ASSFHLNTEAF
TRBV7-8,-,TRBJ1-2,ASSLVRSPEEGYT
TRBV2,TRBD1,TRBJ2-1,ASSETGNYNEQF
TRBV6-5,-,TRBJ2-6,ASSYSWGPGANVLT